This TCR beta chain was found in a study of blood T cell repertoires in COVID-19. The wider study: In each case, the material was cDNA or gDNA derived from T cells, B-cell-depleted T cells, or PBMCs.

V was pared by 2 bases and J by 3 bases, with 19 bases between. This CDR3 region has 17 residues. Looked up from germline, CDR1 is KGHSH and CDR2 is LQKENI. Under the authors' procedure: Amplification with reference gene primers provided the estimates of nucleated cell counts. Measured with immunoSEQ multiplex PCR; TCRdb has only the in-frame clones, and not every one. That table supplies the V and J calls and clone size; D and trimming were determined from the DNA. This sample has some 350,000 clones, with about 90% found just once. The sample consisted of peripheral blood. The receptor was derived from a woman aged 25 to 39 with COVID-19, enrolled during active disease. The J gene is TRBJ1-2, the V gene TRBV18, with TRBD1 as a possible D gene (5 bases). The CDR3 DNA sequence: TGTGCCAGCTCACCAATCCCGCCCGGCAGGGCTCACTATGGCTACACCTTC. Protein sequence: CASSPIPPGRAHYGYTF.